Sequencing of this T cell receptor beta chain was carried out in a study of blood T cell repertoires in COVID-19. On the study more broadly: Italy, Spain and the United States were the sources of the convalescent and acute COVID-19 samples. Sample material is recorded as cDNA or gDNA derived from T cells, B-cell-depleted T cells, or PBMCs.

Authors' data handling: Cell counts per sample came from amplifying reference gene primers. Sequencing used immunoSEQ multiplex PCR; TCRdb keeps in-frame clones, though not all of them. V and J calls and clone size are as listed in that table; D and trimming were resolved from the DNA. The data show approximately 130,000 clones, with around 87% seen just once and about 18% held by the top ten. CDR1 SGHTA and CDR2 FQGNSA come from the germline V gene. The length of the CDR3 is 16 residues. The J segment lost 11 bases and the V segment lost 5 bases, leaving 11 bases of the junction unmatched. This clone was observed a single time.

The chain joins TRBV7-2 to TRBJ2-1; 14 positions agree with TRBD2. This TCR derives from a woman aged 45 to 65 who had recovered from COVID-19. Material: peripheral blood. For the CDR3, the DNA is TGTGCCAGCAGCGTCAGTACCGGGACTAGCGGGAGTAAGCAGTTCTTC. This translates into CASSVSTGTSGSKQFF.